The next 18 T cell receptor beta chains were all read from a single sample in a study of T-cell memory formation after mild COVID-19. MiXCR, run by TCRdb on the 5' RACE reads, gives a single entry per CDR3 protein. The sample carries some 410,000 distinct CDR3 sequences, more than 20% recorded once. Material: PBMCs or a T cell subset sorted from them (not recorded which). Every receptor here comes from an adult woman who had mild COVID-19 (a few samples of this study predate the infection). Cell type and time point are not known.

V gene TRBV9 combines with J gene TRBJ2-3; D ambiguous. The germline V gene encodes CDR1 SGDLS and CDR2 YYNGEE. This CDR3 spans 15 amino acids. Trimming took off 5 bases at V and 0 bases at J, with 13 bases between the two ends. The CDR3 spells CASSTSVTSTDTQYF. DNA of the CDR3: TGTGCCAGCAGTACGAGCGTGACCAGCACAGATACGCAGTATTTT.

This clonotype was found a few times. The rearrangement links TRBV5-5 to TRBJ1-5, with D possibly TRBD1 on 5 matching bases. The CDR3 sequence is 15 residues long. Trimming removed 0 bases from V and 3 bases from J, with 10 bases in between. CDR1 SGHKS and CDR2 YYEKEE come from the germline V gene (reference sequence). CDR3 sequence: CASSLGGTDNQPQHF. As DNA, the CDR3 is TGTGCCAGCAGCTTGGGGGGGACCGACAATCAGCCCCAGCATTTT. The whole variable domain, filled in from reference TRBV5-5 and TRBJ1-5, reads DAGVTQSPTHLIKTRGQQVTLRCSPISGHKSVSWYQQVLGQGPQFIFQYYEKEERGRGNFPDRFSARQFPNYSSELNVNALLLGDSALYLCASSLGGTDNQPQHFGDGTRLSIL.

The gene calls are TRBV6-1 and TRBJ2-1, with D maybe TRBD1 (6 bases). The V end lost 7 bases, the J end lost 7 bases, and 17 bases lay between the germline ends. CDR3 length equals 14 residues. Germline V gives CDR1 MNHNS, CDR2 SASEGT. CDR3 nucleotide sequence: TGTGCCAGCAAGATCAACAGGGACATTAATGAGCAGTTCTTC. Protein product: CASKINRDINEQFF.

V gene TRBV11-1 combines with J gene TRBJ2-7, with 8 bases matching TRBD1. The CDR3 loop spans 15 amino acids. J was trimmed by 0 bases and V by 4 bases; bases with no gene match: 5. The germline V gene encodes CDR1 SGHAT and CDR2 FQDESV (reference sequence). The CDR3 spells CASSWTGTGSYEQYF. CDR3 nucleotide sequence: TGTGCCAGCAGCTGGACCGGGACAGGCTCCTACGAGCAGTACTTC.

DNA of the CDR3: TGTGCCAGCAGGCTAGACAGGGTTGGAAATCAGCCCCAGCATTTT. Protein product: CASRLDRVGNQPQHF. The J gene is TRBJ1-5, the V gene TRBV12-3 or TRBV12-4; TRBD1 matches 7 bases. CDR3 length equals 15 residues. V gave up 6 bases and J gave up 4 bases; unmatched junction bases: 9.

This clonotype was observed a handful of times. The chain joins TRBV15 to TRBJ2-3; D gene uncertain. The V and J ends lost 0 bases and 5 bases respectively, with 3 bases between them. CDR1 LNHNV and CDR2 YYDKDF come from the germline V gene (reference sequence). The CDR3 spans 12 residues. This CDR3 is CATSREGDTQYF. CDR3 nucleotides: TGTGCCACCAGCAGAGAGGGAGATACGCAGTATTTT.

This clonotype came up a few times. The V and J genes are TRBV3-1 and TRBJ2-7; D unclear. V lost 0 bases and J lost 2, with 8 bases in between. The germline CDR1 and CDR2 sequences are LGHDT and YNNKEL (reference sequence). The CDR3 runs 14 residues. CDR3 sequence: CASSQDGETYEQYF. For the CDR3, the DNA is TGTGCCAGCAGCCAAGATGGCGAGACCTACGAGCAGTACTTC.

This clonotype was observed a few times. The V gene is TRBV7-9, the J gene TRBJ2-5; tentative D call: TRBD1 (6 bases). The CDR3 runs 14 residues. V lost 5 bases to trimming and J lost 5 bases, with 15 bases between them. Per germline, CDR1 SEHNR and CDR2 FQNEAQ (reference sequence). This CDR3 is CASSDANREETQYF. The CDR3 DNA reads as TGTGCCAGCAGCGATGCAAACAGGGAGGAGACCCAGTACTTC. The variable domain in full, completed from reference TRBV7-9 and TRBJ2-5, reads DTGVSQNPRHKITKRGQNVTFRCDPISEHNRLYWYRQTLGQGPEFLTYFQNEAQLEKSRLLSDRFSAERPKGSFSTLEIQRTEQGDSAMYLCASSDANREETQYFGPGTRLLVL.

This clonotype was observed a handful of times. The V gene is TRBV4-1, the J gene TRBJ1-6, with D unclear. Trimming removed 1 base at V and 7 bases at J, with 11 bases between. There are 15 residues in the CDR3. Germline V gene data show CDR1 as MGHRA and CDR2 as YSYEKL. This CDR3 is CASSQATITNSPLHF. CDR3 sequence (DNA): TGCGCCAGCAGCCAAGCTACGATTACGAATTCACCCCTCCACTTT.

The V call is TRBV4-2, the J call TRBJ1-3, with D uncertain. V shed 0 bases and J shed 2 bases, with 8 bases lying between them. Looked up from germline, CDR1 is LGHNA and CDR2 is YNFKEQ. This CDR3 has 15 residues. As DNA, the CDR3 is TGTGCCAGCAGCCAAGAAGTGGGCGCTGGAAACACCATATATTTT. It is translated as CASSQEVGAGNTIYF.

This clonotype was detected only once. The chain recombines TRBV5-5 with TRBJ1-1; 7 bases map to TRBD1. CDR1 is SGHKS, CDR2 YYEKEE, per germline (reference sequence). Trimming removed 4 bases from V and 4 bases from J; junction bases left unmatched: 7. This CDR3 has 14 residues. The CDR3, as DNA: TGTGCCAGCAGCGGGGGGGACAGTACCACTGAAGCTTTCTTT. Translation: CASSGGDSTTEAFF.

For the CDR3, the DNA is TGTGCCAGCAGCTATAGCTACTCCAGCACAGATACGCAGTATTTT. It encodes CASSYSYSSTDTQYF. The chain has TRBV9 and TRBJ2-3; D is unresolved. The CDR3 totals 15 residues. Trimming took 4 bases from V and 0 from J, leaving 12 bases between them. Germline assignment: CDR1 SGDLS and CDR2 YYNGEE.

The chain carries TRBV12-3 or TRBV12-4 and TRBJ1-1; 7 bases are shared with TRBD1. This CDR3 spans 14 amino acids. Trimming cost V 5 bases and J 4 bases; bases outside gene matches: 7. CDR3 nucleotides: TGTGCCAGCAGTCGGACAGGAGGGAGCACTGAAGCTTTCTTT. It encodes CASSRTGGSTEAFF.

This clonotype came up a few times. This rearrangement joins TRBV20-1 to TRBJ1-5; TRBD1 aligns across 10 bases. The CDR3 covers 13 residues. Germline CDR1 and CDR2: DFQATT and SNEGSKA (reference sequence). CDR3 in amino acids: CSAGTGVGQPQHF. In DNA form, the CDR3 reads TGCAGCGCCGGGACAGGGGTAGGTCAGCCCCAGCATTTT.

J is TRBJ2-1 and V is TRBV5-1; possibly TRBD1 for D (6 bases). Trimming removed 3 bases at V and 2 bases at J, with 21 bases between. Germline-derived CDR1 and CDR2 are SGHRS and YFSETQ. This CDR3 comprises 18 residues. The CDR3: CASSSHSDRLSPYNEQFF. CDR3 nucleotide sequence: TGCGCCAGCAGCTCGCACTCGGACAGACTGAGCCCCTACAATGAGCAGTTCTTC. The whole variable domain, remainder taken from reference TRBV5-1 and TRBJ2-1, is KAGVTQTPRYLIKTRGQQVTLSCSPISGHRSVSWYQQTPGQGLQFLFEYFSETQRNKGNFPGRFSGRQFSNSRSEMNVSTLELGDSALYLCASSSHSDRLSPYNEQFFGPGTRLTVL.

In this sample, this clonotype turned up a few times. This chain connects TRBV7-2 to TRBJ2-7, with a tentative D call TRBD2 (5 bases). The CDR3 loop spans 16 amino acids. Trimming cost V 5 bases and J 5 bases, with 22 bases left between them. The germline V gene encodes CDR1 SGHTA and CDR2 FQGNSA. The CDR3 DNA is TGTGCCAGCAGCCCCGAGGTCGGGGTCCCAGGCCACGAGCAGTACTTC. Protein sequence: CASSPEVGVPGHEQYF.

This clonotype was found a few times. The rearrangement joins TRBV11-2 to TRBJ2-2, with D possibly matching TRBD1 (5 bases). The CDR3 runs to 19 residues. CDR1 is SGHAT and CDR2 is FQNNGV in the germline V gene. Trimming shortened V by 3 bases and J by 2 bases, and 22 bases separated the two germline ends. The CDR3, as DNA: TGTGCCAGCAGCTTGGGTCCGATTTTTGGCCAGGGAAACACCGGGGAGCTGTTTTTT. The encoded protein is CASSLGPIFGQGNTGELFF. The full variable domain, in which reference TRBV11-2 and TRBJ2-2 provide the parts outside the CDR3, is EAGVAQSPRYKIIEKRQSVAFWCNPISGHATLYWYQQILGQGPKLLIQFQNNGVVDDSQLPKDRFSAERLKGVDSTLKIQPAKLEDSAVYLCASSLGPIFGQGNTGELFFGEGSRLTVL.

This clonotype was seen more than once but under ten times. The chain recombines TRBV5-1 with TRBJ2-5; D is uncertain. The CDR3 runs to 14 residues. The V and J ends lost 4 bases and 5 bases respectively, with 15 bases between them. Germline V CDR1 and CDR2: SGHRS, YFSETQ. The CDR3 DNA follows: TGCGCCAGCAGCATCAGGAATTTTGAGGAGACCCAGTACTTC. This sequence encodes CASSIRNFEETQYF. Variable domain in full (rest from reference TRBV5-1 and TRBJ2-5): KAGVTQTPRYLIKTRGQQVTLSCSPISGHRSVSWYQQTPGQGLQFLFEYFSETQRNKGNFPGRFSGRQFSNSRSEMNVSTLELGDSALYLCASSIRNFEETQYFGPGTRLLVL.